At least ten counts were recorded for the clone carrying this TCR beta chain. As yet, its antigen is unknown. RNA transcripts were the template for amplifying TCR beta CDR3 regions. The HTBI primer set drove a first-round RT-PCR of the TCR CDR3. TCRdb fed the multiplex PCR reads into MiXCR, producing one record per CDR3 protein. Of a few hundred thousand distinct CDR3 sequences in the sample, around a sixth were seen once. V shed 4 bases and J shed 2 bases, with 9 bases lying between them. The CDR3 loop spans 13 amino acids. Germline CDR1 SNHLY, CDR2 FYNNEI. This record belongs to a study of T cells in Graves' hyperthyroidism and ophthalmopathy. Overall study results and limits: Most clonotypes expanded in the thyroid (above 0.001) were also present in blood.

Patients with uncontrolled infections, other autoimmune diseases, pregnancy or lactation were excluded. Fresh peripheral blood, approximately 10 ml, was the source of the PBMCs. Sequences were obtained from blood. The sequence was collected from a woman in her thirties or forties with Graves' ophthalmopathy. The rearrangement joins TRBV2 to TRBJ2-7, with a possible D match to TRBD1 (6 bases). The CDR3 here is CASSVRGTYEQYF. For the CDR3, the DNA is TGTGCCAGCAGTGTTAGGGGGACCTACGAGCAGTACTTC.